Below are 15 T cell receptor beta chains sequenced from a single sample in a study of cytomegalovirus exposure and HLA in healthy donors. Amplification used 60 Vbeta primers and 13 Jbeta primers. Data came from immunoSEQ multiplex PCR; TCRdb stores just in-frame clones and leaves some out. The sample records under 150,000 clones, about 82% being singletons. The sequenced sample consisted of PBMCs. The receptor source for this set is a boy between 10 and 17 years old in good health and CMV-seronegative.

This chain joins TRBV5-4 and TRBJ2-2, with D possibly being TRBD2 (5 bases). This CDR3 spans 15 amino acids. From germline, CDR1 is SGHNT and CDR2 YYREEE (reference sequence). Trimming shortened V by 0 bases and J by 2 bases, and 8 bases separated the two germline ends. CDR3 sequence reads: CASSLAGRNTGELFF. DNA of the CDR3: TGTGCCAGCAGCTTGGCGGGGAGAAACACCGGGGAGCTGTTTTTT.

V and J are TRBV5-5 and TRBJ1-1; weak D call: TRBD1 (6 bases). CDR3 size: 15 residues. Per the germline V gene, CDR1 is SGHKS and CDR2 is YYEKEE (reference sequence). V lost 4 bases and J lost 5, with 18 bases in between. CDR3 sequence: CASSPSTQGITEAFF. The CDR3 DNA follows: TGTGCCAGCAGCCCATCAACGCAGGGGATTACTGAAGCTTTCTTT.

V and J are TRBV4-1 and TRBJ2-7; 7 bases match TRBD1. This CDR3 comprises 15 residues. Losses at the gene ends were 0 bases for V and 2 bases for J; bases not matched to a gene: 4. Germline CDR1 is MGHRA and CDR2 is YSYEKL. The CDR3 DNA reads as TGCGCCAGCAGCCAAGATATCACAGGGGCCTACGAGCAGTACTTC. It codes for CASSQDITGAYEQYF.

This clone has only a few counts. This chain links TRBV19 with TRBJ2-1; the D is unclear. This CDR3 region has 17 residues. Trimming removed 0 bases from V and 0 bases from J, with 12 bases in between. CDR1 and CDR2 (germline): LNHDA, SQIVND (reference sequence). CDR3 in amino acids: CASSIEGVTSSYNEQFF. CDR3 in DNA: TGTGCCAGTAGTATAGAGGGCGTGACGAGCTCCTACAATGAGCAGTTCTTC.

The chain uses TRBV2 and TRBJ1-2; 8 bases are shared with TRBD1. V was pared by 7 bases and J by 3 bases, with 10 bases of the junction left unmatched. This CDR3 has 15 residues. The germline V gene encodes CDR1 SNHLY and CDR2 FYNNEI. The CDR3 DNA sequence: TGTGCCAGCACAGAAAGGACAGGGCGGGACTATGGCTACACCTTC. This codes for CASTERTGRDYGYTF.

The gene calls are TRBV5-6 and TRBJ2-1; D gene uncertain. The CDR3 sequence is 14 residues long. The V gene lost 1 base and the J gene lost 0 bases, with 5 bases spanning the gap. Germline loops: CDR1 SGHDT, CDR2 YYEEEE. The DNA of the CDR3 is TGTGCCAGCAGCTTGTACAGCTCCTACAATGAGCAGTTCTTC. It encodes CASSLYSSYNEQFF.

This chain connects TRBV7-2 to TRBJ2-1; TRBD2 matches 7 bases. After removal of 5 bases from V and 7 bases from J, the junction contained 14 bases not matched to a gene. There are 16 residues in the CDR3. CDR1 SGHTA and CDR2 FQGNSA come from the germline V gene. For the CDR3, the DNA is TGTGCCAGCAGCCGAGGTCGGGCTAGCGGTCAAAATGAGCAGTTCTTC. Its translation is CASSRGRASGQNEQFF.

The rearrangement uses TRBV7-2 and TRBJ2-7; D might be TRBD1 (5 bases). The V gene's germline CDR1 is SGHTA and CDR2 FQGNSA. The CDR3 has 13 amino acids. With 1 base removed from V and 3 bases from J, the gap between germline ends came to 7 bases. In nucleotides, the CDR3 is TGTGCCAGCAGCTTAGACAGGTTCTACGAGCAGTACTTC. It specifies CASSLDRFYEQYF. The full variable domain, completed using reference TRBV7-2 and TRBJ2-7, is GAGVSQSPSNKVTEKGKDVELRCDPISGHTALYWYRQSLGQGLEFLIYFQGNSAPDKSGLPSDRFSAERTGGSVSTLTIQRTQQEDSAVYLCASSLDRFYEQYFGPGTRLTVT.

The chain joins TRBV6-6 to TRBJ2-7; TRBD1 aligns across 8 bases. Germline V gives CDR1 MNHNY, CDR2 SVGAGI (reference sequence). V was pared by 5 bases and J by 1 base, with 10 bases of the junction left unmatched. The CDR3 runs 16 residues. CDR3 residues: CASSTPRQGWSYEQYF. The CDR3 DNA reads TGTGCCAGCAGTACCCCGAGACAGGGGTGGTCCTACGAGCAGTACTTC.

The chain carries TRBV4-1 and TRBJ2-1; D uncertain. The V end was cut by 6 bases, the J end by 4 bases, with 4 bases between. Germline CDR1 MGHRA, CDR2 YSYEKL. The CDR3 is made up of 11 amino acids. This CDR3 reads CASSTYNEQFF. In DNA form, the CDR3 reads TGCGCCAGCAGTACTTACAATGAGCAGTTCTTC.

V is TRBV30 and J is TRBJ1-3; TRBD1 matches 7 bases. The CDR3 has 13 amino acids. After removal of 3 bases from V and 4 bases from J, the junction contained 3 bases not matched to a gene. Germline CDR1 reads GTSNPN; CDR2 reads SVGIG (reference sequence). The CDR3 sequence: CAWRGGPGNTIYF. CDR3 in DNA: TGTGCCTGGAGAGGGGGCCCCGGAAACACCATATATTTT.

The gene calls are TRBV10-2 and TRBJ2-1; 8 bases are a match to TRBD1. With V trimmed by 7 bases and J by 10 bases, 15 bases remained unmatched. The V gene's germline CDR1 is WSHSY and CDR2 SAAADI. The CDR3 totals 15 residues. CDR3 sequence reads: CASNLGQGLSYEQFF. CDR3 sequence (DNA): TGCGCCAGCAATTTAGGACAGGGCCTTTCCTACGAGCAGTTCTTC.

The chain combines TRBV7-9 with TRBJ2-7; TRBD1 matches 8 bases. V gave up 5 bases and J gave up 5 bases; unmatched junction bases: 11. Germline CDR1 is SEHNR and CDR2 is FQNEAQ (reference sequence). The CDR3 spans 15 residues. The CDR3: CASSLIGQGTNEQYF. The DNA of the CDR3 is TGTGCCAGCAGCCTCATTGGACAGGGTACTAACGAGCAGTACTTC.

This clone showed up just a few times. The chain combines TRBV20-1 with TRBJ1-2; D is ambiguous. Germline V gene lookup returns CDR1 DFQATT and CDR2 SNEGSKA (reference sequence). The CDR3 is 11 amino acids. V was trimmed by 4 bases and J by 10 bases, leaving 13 bases between them. The CDR3 DNA reads as TGCAGTGCTACCCGAAGGGAGGACTACACCTTC. It is translated as CSATRREDYTF.

J is TRBJ2-5 and V is TRBV30; 8 nucleotides line up with TRBD1. J was trimmed by 5 bases and V by 7 bases; bases with no gene match: 6. The CDR3 consists of 12 residues. Germline V lookup: CDR1 GTSNPN, CDR2 SVGIG (reference sequence). The CDR3 bases are TGTGCCTATCAGGGGGCGCGGGAGACCCAGTACTTC. Translated, it gives CAYQGARETQYF.